This T cell receptor beta chain was identified during a study of T cells in tumors after PD-1 blockade (dated by TCRdb to the late 2010s). Notes on the research overall: Prior checkpoint blockade, systemic immunosuppressant use, and recent radiotherapy or other anti-cancer therapy within 4 weeks were grounds for patient exclusion. An average of 113,528 TCR templates (range roughly 23,000-257,772) and around 36,000 unique clonotypes was obtained for peripheral blood samples. RECIST version 1.1 was used to assess clinical response. While on anti-PD-1 treatment, some of the patients also continued taking daily vismodegib 150 mg. Patients received pembrolizumab 200 mg every 3 weeks or cemiplimab 350 mg every 2 weeks. Using site-matched tumors from BCC or SCC patients sampled before and after anti-PD-1 therapy, the study carried out paired single-cell RNA and TCR sequencing. Bulk TCR sequencing was performed on 9 to 10 peripheral blood samples from about five patients to compare blood and tumor clonotypes.

What the research found in general, with its limitations: Around two fifths of tumor TCR clonotypes were found in blood, and some novel exhausted tumor clones appeared in pre-treatment blood, suggesting peripheral recruitment. Where the novel T cell clones came from was not determined, and possible sources could include lymphoid organs or rare unexpanded clones inside the tumor or in the tumor periphery.

What the time point label conveys for this sample: before anti-PD-1 therapy. Genomic DNA extracted from tumor biopsies or peripheral blood was used for bulk TCRbeta sequencing, with input ranging from roughly 616 ng to 6,500 ng. Every patient was a poor candidate for surgical resection and had histologically proven advanced or metastatic basal or squamous cell carcinoma. Of the roughly 10 patients in the basal cell carcinoma cohort, about 8 underwent bulk tumor TCR sequencing. The immunoSEQ platform was used to carry out deep TCRbeta sequencing. The original pipeline was this. For further analysis, only productive rearrangements were exported out of the immunoSEQ Analyzer. T cell phenotypes were assigned to bulk TCRbeta clonotypes by matching the clonotypes to single-cell RNA+TCR-seq clones that had the same TCRbeta sequence. Tumor enrichment of a clone was calculated by dividing the clone's tumor frequency by the clone's PBMC frequency, both taken from bulk TCR sequencing. GLIPH was used to sort TCRs into specificity groups, which are clusters of distinct TCRs that likely recognize common antigens through shared CDR3 motifs. This immuneACCESS table, as held by TCRdb, lists in-frame sequences with V and J called but not all clones. Of the missing ones, under half trace to an unresolved V gene in checked studies; the others have no known cause. For V, J and clone size, that table is used; D and trimming come from the DNA. For this sample the table gives roughly 60,000 clones, of which 80% were detected only once. The top ten clonotypes cover around 15% of the sample.

V and J are truncated by 0 bases and 7 bases respectively, leaving an intervening sequence of 8 bases. Reading from cysteine to phenylalanine, the CDR3 counts 14 amino acids. This entry keeps only the CDR3 DNA: 42 bases, framed from base 1. Via the germline V gene (reference sequence), CDR1 is SGHNT and CDR2 YYREEE. To note about this clone: The specificity of this receptor is unknown. Base qualities are not provided; no much larger clone lies one nucleotide away.

The rearranged chain carries TRBV5-4 and TRBJ1-6, with the D segment identity uncertain. The sequence was obtained from a human donor with basal cell carcinoma. Sample: PBMCs, taken before anti-PD-1 treatment. The bases read TGTGCCAGCAGCTTGGAGTGGACCAATTCACCCCTCCACTTT. It encodes CASSLEWTNSPLHF.